This section outlines one T cell receptor beta chain sequence together with its context. The CDR3 has 14 residues. V lost 4 bases and J lost 6; bases outside the gene matches: 9. Germline V gene sequence: CDR1 SGHRS, CDR2 YFSETQ. The sample is drawn from a study of lymphopenia after photon versus proton radiotherapy. Profiled with immunoSEQ multiplex PCR; TCRdb holds only in-frame clones, not every one. The table records under 70,000 clones, about 90% of them present only once. This TCR was recovered from a woman in her thirties or forties with cholangiocarcinoma. V gene TRBV5-1 combines with J gene TRBJ2-7, with 8 bases matching TRBD2. The specimen comprised peripheral blood, sampled from a patient treated with photon-based radiotherapy. CDR3 nucleotides: TGCGCCAGCAGCCTGGGACGGGAGGGGGTCGAGCAGTACTTC. This sequence encodes CASSLGREGVEQYF.